This T cell receptor (beta chain) appears in the sequencing data of a study of blood T cell repertoires in COVID-19. Background on the study: There were acute and convalescent COVID-19 samples, and they came from the United States, Italy and Spain. T cells, B-cell-depleted T cells, or PBMCs supplied cDNA or gDNA.

In the original analysis: For nucleated cells, counts were estimated from reference gene primer amplification. Produced via immunoSEQ multiplex PCR; TCRdb's table is partial and in-frame only. The V and J calls and clone size come from that table; D and trimming were worked out from the DNA. The sample lists about 120,000 clones; more than 75% were seen once. From germline, CDR1 is SGHRS and CDR2 YFSETQ. CDR3 length: 12 amino acids. The V end was cut by 8 bases, the J end by 2 bases, with 10 bases between. The chain couples TRBV5-1 to TRBJ1-1; a possible D gene is TRBD1 (6 bases). The material sequenced was peripheral blood. The TCR was taken from a woman between 50 and 59 years old with acute or convalescent COVID-19. CDR3 bases: TGCGCCAGGAGACAGGTTAACACTGAAGCTTTCTTT. Translated, it gives CARRQVNTEAFF.